The entry below gives a single T cell receptor (beta chain) sequence along with its context. Its antigen is not identified. Amounts of about 0.85-10 million cryopreserved PBMC were held in the samples before DNA extraction. This entry belongs to a study of long-term antiretroviral therapy in people with HIV. Study conclusions and caveats: Compared with controls, HIV repertoires showed narrower CDR3 length ranges.

The immunoSEQ assay was v3.0, run at survey level. Sequencing used immunoSEQ multiplex PCR; TCRdb keeps in-frame clones, though not all of them. The sample includes roughly 24,000 clones, more than 75% of them seen just once. The source is a man aged 40-49 years with HIV. The source was unsorted PBMCs, collected 4.8 to 5 years after starting antiretroviral therapy.

CDR3 loop: CASSLASGRVGIQYF. The CDR3 nucleotides read TGTGCCAGCAGCTTGGCCAGCGGGAGGGTGGGCATTCAGTACTTC. This chain links TRBV5-4 with TRBJ2-4; 10 bases fit TRBD2. The CDR3 loop spans 15 amino acids. V dropped 0 bases and J dropped 9; count of bases not matched to a gene: 6. Looked up from germline, CDR1 is SGHNT and CDR2 is YYREEE (reference sequence).